The 25 T cell receptor beta chains listed next were all sequenced from one sample in a study of CD8 T cells in Susac syndrome. cDNA came from roughly 0.53 to 1 ug RNA primed by random hexamers. Using its own MiXCR run on the immunoSEQ multiplex PCR reads, TCRdb lists one record per CDR3 protein. The sample lists about 430,000 distinct CDR3 sequences, approximately 89% occurring once. The sample consisted of CD8+ T cells from PBMCs. All receptors come from a human donor with multiple sclerosis.

J is TRBJ1-2 and V is TRBV29-1; D gene unclear. Looked up from germline, CDR1 is SQVTM and CDR2 is ANQGSEA. This CDR3 region has 11 residues. The germline V and J ends were trimmed by 7 bases and 5 bases, with 11 bases remaining between them. This CDR3 reads CSADLNYGYTF. CDR3 nucleotide sequence: TGCAGCGCCGACCTTAATTATGGCTACACCTTC. The variable domain in full, with the rest retrieved from reference TRBV29-1 and TRBJ1-2, is SAVISQKPSRDICQRGTSLTIQCQVDSQVTMMFWYRQQPGQSLTLIATANQGSEATYESGFVIDKFPISRPNLTFSTLTVSNMSPEDSSIYLCSADLNYGYTFGSGTRLTVV.

The CDR3 loop reads CASSLGSGGLNEQFF. DNA for the CDR3: TGTGCCAGCAGCTTAGGCTCAGGGGGATTAAATGAGCAGTTCTTC. V and J are TRBV11-2 and TRBJ2-1; 7 bases agree with TRBD1. Trimming cost V 1 base and J 7 bases; bases outside gene matches: 7. The CDR3 is 15 amino acids. Germline loops: CDR1 SGHAT, CDR2 FQNNGV. The variable domain in full, completed from reference TRBV11-2 and TRBJ2-1, reads EAGVAQSPRYKIIEKRQSVAFWCNPISGHATLYWYQQILGQGPKLLIQFQNNGVVDDSQLPKDRFSAERLKGVDSTLKIQPAKLEDSAVYLCASSLGSGGLNEQFFGPGTRLTVL.

V usage is TRBV29-1 and J usage is TRBJ2-1; D may be TRBD1 (5 bases). The CDR3 extends over 14 amino acids. The germline CDR1 and CDR2 sequences are SQVTM and ANQGSEA. Trimming took off 6 bases at V and 2 bases at J, with 14 bases between the two ends. The CDR3: CSVGAGSPYNEQFF. In nucleotides, the CDR3 is TGCAGCGTGGGCGCAGGGTCGCCCTACAATGAGCAGTTCTTC.

The chain combines TRBV7-9 with TRBJ1-2, with no clear D. The CDR3 has 14 residues. The germline V gene encodes CDR1 SEHNR and CDR2 FQNEAQ (reference sequence). V was trimmed by 3 bases and J by 2 bases, leaving 10 bases between them. CDR3 sequence: CASSLTGRNYGYTF. DNA for the CDR3: TGTGCCAGCAGCTTGACGGGGAGGAACTATGGCTACACCTTC.

This CDR3 reads CASSLSWGGDTEAFF. CDR3 in DNA: TGCGCCAGCAGCCTCAGCTGGGGGGGGGACACTGAAGCTTTCTTT. The chain joins TRBV4-1 to TRBJ1-1, with D tentatively TRBD1 (5 bases). Germline-derived CDR1 and CDR2 are MGHRA and YSYEKL. The germline V and J ends were trimmed by 4 bases and 3 bases, with 15 bases remaining between them. The CDR3 spans 15 residues.

CDR3 in DNA: TGCGCCAGCAGCCAAGAAGGTAGAGAAGAGACCCAGTACTTC. It is translated as CASSQEGREETQYF. The chain recombines TRBV4-1 with TRBJ2-5; D is unresolved. Germline assignment: CDR1 MGHRA and CDR2 YSYEKL. CDR3 length: 14 residues. V lost 0 bases and J 3 bases, leaving 8 bases between the germline ends.

The rearrangement uses TRBV29-1 and TRBJ2-1; TRBD2 matches at 9 bases. The junction had 11 bases not matched to a gene; V was cut back by 6 bases and J by 8 bases. The CDR3 spans 14 residues. Germline assignment: CDR1 SQVTM and CDR2 ANQGSEA. CDR3 DNA: TGCAGCGTGCCGGCTAGCGGGATAGGGGATGAGCAGTTCTTC. It is translated as CSVPASGIGDEQFF.

The chain has TRBV6-1 and TRBJ1-2; D remains ambiguous. The CDR3 contains 10 residues. With 8 bases removed from V and 6 bases from J, the gap between germline ends came to 7 bases. CDR1 is MNHNS, CDR2 SASEGT, per germline. CDR3 nucleotide sequence: TGTGCCAGCGCTGCCAATGGCTACACCTTC. This gives the protein CASAANGYTF.

This chain connects TRBV9 to TRBJ2-1; D gene unclear. CDR3 length equals 14 residues. The V end was cut by 2 bases, the J end by 4 bases, with 10 bases between. Germline V gives CDR1 SGDLS, CDR2 YYNGEE. The CDR3 DNA follows: TGTGCCAGCAGCGTCGGTCCAGGATACAATGAGCAGTTCTTC. Translation gives CASSVGPGYNEQFF.

V is TRBV6-5 and J is TRBJ1-1; D unclear. Germline CDR1 reads MNHEY; CDR2 reads SVGAGI. V gave up 0 bases and J gave up 7 bases, with 12 bases separating them. This CDR3 spans 14 amino acids. The CDR3 DNA sequence: TGTGCCAGCAGTTACTCGAACAGTATCTATGAAGCTTTCTTT. This gives the protein CASSYSNSIYEAFF.

The chain links TRBV30 to TRBJ1-1; D is unclear. The CDR3 sequence is 13 residues long. The V gene's germline CDR1 is GTSNPN and CDR2 SVGIG (reference sequence). V lost 1 base and J lost 1, with 7 bases in between. The CDR3 sequence is CAWSEVSNTEAFF. In nucleotides, the CDR3 is TGTGCCTGGAGTGAGGTATCGAACACTGAAGCTTTCTTT.

This chain links TRBV9 with TRBJ2-2, with D hard to call. The germline V gene has CDR1 SGDLS and CDR2 YYNGEE. The V end was cut by 0 bases, the J end by 6 bases, with 3 bases between. This CDR3 contains 12 residues. The CDR3 spells CASSVGPGELFF. The DNA for the CDR3 is TGTGCCAGCAGCGTAGGTCCCGGGGAGCTGTTTTTT.

The chain is built from TRBV6-4 and TRBJ1-5, with D hard to call. This CDR3 is built from 10 residues. Trimming left V 10 bases short and J 4 bases short, with 5 bases between. Germline values: CDR1 MRHNA, CDR2 SNTAGT. CDR3 loop: CAIPNQPQHF. The CDR3 DNA is TGTGCCATTCCAAATCAGCCCCAGCATTTT.

This chain connects TRBV18 to TRBJ2-5; 8 bases fit TRBD1. This CDR3 is built from 15 residues. The V gene end was trimmed by 6 bases and the J gene end by 5 bases; junction bases not matched to a gene: 11. Germline V gives CDR1 KGHSH, CDR2 LQKENI. The CDR3: CASSHRDRIGETQYF. DNA for the CDR3: TGTGCCAGCTCGCACCGGGACAGGATTGGGGAGACCCAGTACTTC.

This chain joins TRBV28 and TRBJ2-1, with TRBD2 identical over 9 bases. CDR1 and CDR2 (germline): MDHEN, SYDVKM. The ends lost 5 bases at V and 8 bases at J; junction bases unmatched: 10. The CDR3 spans 15 residues. The CDR3 DNA follows: TGTGCCAGCAGTCTCATGATTAGCGGGAGCCATGAGCAGTTCTTC. This translates into CASSLMISGSHEQFF.

This clonotype was seen once. The chain has TRBV6-5 and TRBJ2-7, with 10 positions matching TRBD2. CDR1 is MNHEY and CDR2 is SVGAGI in the germline V gene. The CDR3 has 15 amino acids. With 6 bases clipped from V and 3 bases from J, the junction kept 8 bases outside the gene matches. This chain's CDR3 is CASRTLAGDFYEQYF. DNA for the CDR3: TGTGCCAGCAGGACCCTAGCGGGAGATTTCTACGAGCAGTACTTC.

The genes are TRBV5-1 and TRBJ2-7, with 7 positions matching TRBD1. Germline trimming cut 3 bases from V and 6 bases from J; bases unmatched to any gene: 18. The CDR3 runs 17 residues. Germline-derived CDR1 and CDR2 are SGHRS and YFSETQ. The CDR3 nucleotides read TGCGCCAGCAGCTGTGCAGGGACAGAAGATTCGGTCTGCGAGCAGTACTTC. Residues: CASSCAGTEDSVCEQYF.

This chain links TRBV12-3 or TRBV12-4 with TRBJ2-7, with 9 bases aligning to TRBD1. CDR3 size: 15 residues. J lost 1 base, V lost 7 bases, and 8 bases had no gene match. CDR3 protein: CASTTDRGKSYEQYF. In DNA form, the CDR3 reads TGTGCCAGCACTACCGACAGGGGGAAATCCTACGAGCAGTACTTC.

The V call is TRBV28, the J call TRBJ2-3; 8 nucleotides line up with TRBD2. Germline V gene data show CDR1 as MDHEN and CDR2 as SYDVKM. The CDR3 runs 16 residues. V gave up 5 bases and J gave up 1 base; unmatched junction bases: 8. Here the CDR3 DNA reads TGTGCCAGCAGTCCTAAGCGGGAGTTCGGCACAGATACGCAGTATTTT. Encoded protein: CASSPKREFGTDTQYF.

The chain carries TRBV9 and TRBJ2-1; 7 bases agree with TRBD2. Per the germline V gene, CDR1 is SGDLS and CDR2 is YYNGEE. The CDR3 consists of 17 residues. Trimming took 4 bases from V and 3 from J; bases not matched to a gene: 13. The CDR3: CASSYSSIRGDYNEQFF. DNA of the CDR3: TGTGCCAGCAGCTACTCCTCAATCCGGGGGGACTACAATGAGCAGTTCTTC.

This clonotype has at least ten counts. This chain connects TRBV7-2 to TRBJ2-7; no clear D gene. Trimming cost V 5 bases and J 6 bases, with 14 bases left between them. Germline V gene data show CDR1 as SGHTA and CDR2 as FQGNSA. The CDR3 runs 13 residues. The chain's CDR3 is CASSPVSGGEQYF. The CDR3 coding sequence is TGTGCCAGCAGCCCCGTTTCGGGTGGCGAGCAGTACTTC.

The rearrangement links TRBV4-1 to TRBJ1-2, with 8 bases lining up with TRBD1. CDR1 MGHRA and CDR2 YSYEKL come from the germline V gene. The V segment lost 4 bases and the J segment 3 bases; nucleotides outside the gene matches: 4. The CDR3 spans 14 residues. The CDR3 region has the DNA TGCGCCAGCAGCCCCTTGGACAGGGACTATGGCTACACCTTC. It codes for CASSPLDRDYGYTF.

The chain combines TRBV7-9 with TRBJ2-5, with 9 nucleotides matching TRBD2. V was pared by 6 bases and J by 2 bases, with 10 bases of the junction left unmatched. Germline V lookup: CDR1 SEHNR, CDR2 FQNEAQ (reference sequence). This CDR3 is 16 amino acids long. CDR3 sequence: CASRKTTTSGQETQYF. The CDR3 nucleotides read TGTGCCAGCAGAAAGACGACGACTAGCGGACAAGAGACCCAGTACTTC.

The CDR3: CASSLGVERLSYEQYF. The CDR3 bases are TGCGCCAGCAGCTTGGGGGTAGAGCGGCTCTCCTACGAGCAGTACTTC. V and J are TRBV5-1 and TRBJ2-7; maybe TRBD2 (5 bases). The germline gives CDR1 SGHRS, CDR2 YFSETQ. CDR3 length equals 16 residues. The V and J ends lost 0 bases and 0 bases respectively, with 13 bases between them.

This rearrangement joins TRBV14 to TRBJ2-6; the match to TRBD1 covers 7 bases. The CDR3 sequence is 19 residues long. CDR1 is SGHDN and CDR2 is FVKESK in the germline V gene. After removal of 0 bases from V and 4 bases from J, the junction contained 12 bases not matched to a gene. The CDR3 DNA reads TGTGCCAGCAGCCAAGATTATTGGGACAGTCAGACAGGGGCCAACGTCCTGACTTTC. Translated: CASSQDYWDSQTGANVLTF.